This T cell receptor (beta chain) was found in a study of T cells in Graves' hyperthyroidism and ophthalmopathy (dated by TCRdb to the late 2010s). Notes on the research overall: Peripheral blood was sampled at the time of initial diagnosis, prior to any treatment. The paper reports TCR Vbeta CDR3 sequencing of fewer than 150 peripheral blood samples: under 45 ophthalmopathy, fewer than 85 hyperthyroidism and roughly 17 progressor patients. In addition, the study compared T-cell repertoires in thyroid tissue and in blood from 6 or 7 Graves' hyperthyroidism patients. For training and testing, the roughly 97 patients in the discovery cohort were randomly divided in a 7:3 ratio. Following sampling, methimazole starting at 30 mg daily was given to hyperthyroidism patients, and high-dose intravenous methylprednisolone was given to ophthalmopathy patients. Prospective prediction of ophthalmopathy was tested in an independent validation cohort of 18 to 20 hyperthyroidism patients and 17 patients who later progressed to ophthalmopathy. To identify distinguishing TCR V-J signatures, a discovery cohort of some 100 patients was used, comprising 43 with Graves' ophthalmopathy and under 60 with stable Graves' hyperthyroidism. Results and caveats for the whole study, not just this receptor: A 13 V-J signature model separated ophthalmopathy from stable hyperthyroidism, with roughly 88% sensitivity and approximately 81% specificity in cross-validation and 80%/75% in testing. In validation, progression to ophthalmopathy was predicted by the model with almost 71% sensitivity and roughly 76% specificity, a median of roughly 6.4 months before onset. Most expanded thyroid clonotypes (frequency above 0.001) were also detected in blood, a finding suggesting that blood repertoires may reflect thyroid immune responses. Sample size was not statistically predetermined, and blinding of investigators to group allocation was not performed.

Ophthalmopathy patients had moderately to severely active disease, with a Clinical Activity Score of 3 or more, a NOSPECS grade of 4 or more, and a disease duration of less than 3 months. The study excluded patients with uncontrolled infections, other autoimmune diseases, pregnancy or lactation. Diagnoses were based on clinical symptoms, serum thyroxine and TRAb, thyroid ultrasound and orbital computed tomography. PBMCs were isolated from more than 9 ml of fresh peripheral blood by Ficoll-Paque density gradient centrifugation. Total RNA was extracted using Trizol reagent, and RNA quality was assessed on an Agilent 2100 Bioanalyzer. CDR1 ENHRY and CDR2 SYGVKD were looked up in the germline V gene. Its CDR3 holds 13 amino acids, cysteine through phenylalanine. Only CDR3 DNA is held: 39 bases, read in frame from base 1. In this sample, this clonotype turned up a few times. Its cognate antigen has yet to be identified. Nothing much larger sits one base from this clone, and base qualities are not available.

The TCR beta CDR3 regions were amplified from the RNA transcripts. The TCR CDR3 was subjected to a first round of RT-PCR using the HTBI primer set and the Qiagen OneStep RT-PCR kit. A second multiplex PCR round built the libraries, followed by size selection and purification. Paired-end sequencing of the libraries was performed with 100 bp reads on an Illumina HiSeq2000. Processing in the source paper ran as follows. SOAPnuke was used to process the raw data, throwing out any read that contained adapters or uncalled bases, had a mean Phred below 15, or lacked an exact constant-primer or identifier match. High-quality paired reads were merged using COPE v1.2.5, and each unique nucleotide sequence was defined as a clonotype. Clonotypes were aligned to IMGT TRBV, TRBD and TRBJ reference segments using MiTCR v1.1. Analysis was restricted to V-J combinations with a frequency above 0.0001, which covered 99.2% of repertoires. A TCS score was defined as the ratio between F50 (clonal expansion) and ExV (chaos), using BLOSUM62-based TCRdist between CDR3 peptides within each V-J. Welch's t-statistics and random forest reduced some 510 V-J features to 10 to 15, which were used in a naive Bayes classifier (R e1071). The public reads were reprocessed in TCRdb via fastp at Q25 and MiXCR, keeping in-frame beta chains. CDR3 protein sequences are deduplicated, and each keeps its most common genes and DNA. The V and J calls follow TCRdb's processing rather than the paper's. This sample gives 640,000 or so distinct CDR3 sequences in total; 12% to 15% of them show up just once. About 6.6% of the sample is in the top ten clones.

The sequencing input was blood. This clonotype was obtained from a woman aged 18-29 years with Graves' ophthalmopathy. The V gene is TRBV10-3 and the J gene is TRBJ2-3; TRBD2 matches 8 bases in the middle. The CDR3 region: CAGRSGRVGTQYF. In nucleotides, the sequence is TGTGCGGGACGAAGCGGGAGAGTTGGTACGCAGTATTTT.